Listed here are 13 T cell receptor beta chains from one sample, sequenced in a study of T cells in Graves' hyperthyroidism and ophthalmopathy. Amplification of TCR beta CDR3 regions used RNA as the template. The study used the HTBI primer set for a first-round RT-PCR of the TCR CDR3. TCRdb fed the multiplex PCR reads into MiXCR, producing one record per CDR3 protein. The repertoire holds 450,000 to 700,000 distinct CDR3 sequences, with around 42% as singletons. Source material: peripheral blood or thyroid tissue (not recorded which). The receptors originated from an adult woman with Graves' disease, either hyperthyroidism or ophthalmopathy (not recorded which).

The chain joins TRBV28 to TRBJ1-1, with D perhaps TRBD1 (5 bases). V gave up 6 bases and J gave up 2 bases, with 16 bases separating them. Germline loops: CDR1 MDHEN, CDR2 SYDVKM. CDR3 size: 15 residues. The CDR3 DNA follows: TGTGCCAGCAGCCCACGGGGGATTGCAAACACTGAAGCTTTCTTT. This gives the protein CASSPRGIANTEAFF.

This clonotype appeared many times. This chain connects TRBV7-9 to TRBJ1-1; perhaps TRBD1 as D (5 bases). CDR3 length: 15 residues. Trimming cost V 3 bases and J 4 bases, with 15 bases left between them. CDR1 is SEHNR and CDR2 is FQNEAQ in the germline V gene (reference sequence). This CDR3 is CASSFSEQESTEAFF. The CDR3 nucleotides are TGTGCCAGCAGCTTCTCGGAACAGGAAAGCACTGAAGCTTTCTTT.

There are many counts of this clonotype. This rearrangement joins TRBV20-1 to TRBJ2-5; D is unresolved. The CDR3 is made up of 13 amino acids. From germline, CDR1 is DFQATT and CDR2 SNEGSKA (reference sequence). Trimming took off 3 bases at V and 1 base at J, with 9 bases between the two ends. In DNA, the CDR3 is TGCAGTGCTAGGAGTGAGCCCCAAGAGACCCAGTACTTC. Its protein product is CSARSEPQETQYF.

The chain is built from TRBV7-8 and TRBJ2-7, with 7 bases lining up with TRBD1. With 6 bases clipped from V and 3 bases from J, the junction kept 8 bases outside the gene matches. CDR1 is SGHVS, CDR2 FQNEAQ, per germline. CDR3 size: 14 residues. CDR3 DNA: TGTGCCAGCAGTTGGGCGGCAGGGGGCTACGAGCAGTACTTC. Encoded protein: CASSWAAGGYEQYF.

This clonotype was picked up a small number of times. The rearrangement joins TRBV30 to TRBJ1-2; TRBD1 might be the D (6 bases). The CDR3 loop spans 13 amino acids. Deletions cut 3 bases from V and 8 bases from J, with 16 bases between. From germline, CDR1 is GTSNPN and CDR2 SVGIG (reference sequence). The CDR3 sequence is CAWRKIRGKGYTF. Written as DNA, the CDR3 is TGTGCCTGGAGGAAAATCAGGGGAAAAGGCTACACCTTC.

The V gene is TRBV29-1, the J gene TRBJ2-7, with D possibly matching TRBD2 (6 bases). The CDR3 spans 13 residues. V dropped 2 bases and J dropped 2 bases, with 10 bases sitting between them. The germline V gene has CDR1 SQVTM and CDR2 ANQGSEA. CDR3 nucleotide sequence: TGCAGCGTTGAATTAGGACTACCCTACGAGCAGTACTTC. It is translated as CSVELGLPYEQYF.

As regards this clonotype: The CDR3 carries no conserved terminal phenylalanine or tryptophan, so it likely arises from a read error. The DNA is omitted, as the CDR3 cannot be located on it reliably, and the CDR3 follows TCRdb's listing. The chain uses TRBV7-9 and TRBJ2-7; the DNA was not used to check the table's D call, TRBD2. Termini included, the CDR3 measures 10 amino acids. Per germline, CDR1 SEHNR and CDR2 FQNEAQ (reference sequence). CDR3 protein: CASSGGEWTS.

J is TRBJ2-1 and V is TRBV2; 14 positions match TRBD2. CDR1 and CDR2 (germline): SNHLY, FYNNEI. The CDR3 has 14 amino acids. The junction had 0 bases not matched to a gene; V was cut back by 4 bases and J by 7 bases. This CDR3 is CASSGTSGRNEQFF. CDR3 sequence (DNA): TGTGCCAGCAGTGGGACTAGCGGGAGGAATGAGCAGTTCTTC.

J is TRBJ2-1 and V is TRBV19, with a weak D call TRBD2 (5 bases). Trimming cost V 3 bases and J 1 base, with 10 bases left between them. The CDR3 is 15 amino acids. Germline CDR1 reads LNHDA; CDR2 reads SQIVND (reference sequence). The CDR3 sequence is CASSIPSGSYNEQFF. The CDR3 bases are TGTGCCAGTAGTATCCCCAGCGGTTCCTACAATGAGCAGTTCTTC.

Only a few counts were recorded for this clonotype. A much larger clonotype is one base distant, so this may be a read error. The V and J genes are TRBV5-1 and TRBJ2-2; D is perhaps TRBD1 or TRBD2 (5 bases each). The CDR3 has 17 residues. Looked up from germline, CDR1 is SGHRS and CDR2 is YFSETQ. The CDR3 reads CASSLGPRAGGTGELLF. CDR3 sequence (DNA): TGCGCCAGCAGCTTGGGACCCAGGGCCGGTGGCACCGGGGAGCTGCTTTTT.

The rearrangement joins TRBV10-3 to TRBJ2-7; 7 bases are a match to TRBD2. Germline trimming cut 0 bases from V and 3 bases from J; bases unmatched to any gene: 5. The CDR3 length is 15 residues. Germline-derived CDR1 and CDR2 are ENHRY and SYGVKD. CDR3 sequence reads: CAISESGGIGYEQYF. The CDR3 DNA reads TGTGCCATCAGTGAGTCGGGGGGGATTGGCTACGAGCAGTACTTC.

Regarding this clonotype: The junction departs from germline at one end; a sequencing error may be responsible. DNA of the CDR3: TGTGCCTGGAATCGCTTGACTGGAGCTTTCTTT. Its protein product is CAWNRLTGAFF. This sequence joins TRBV30 and TRBJ1-1; D remains ambiguous. Germline V gene sequence: CDR1 GTSNPN, CDR2 SVGIG (reference sequence). The CDR3 has 11 amino acids.

There are a few counts of this clonotype. The chain couples TRBV10-3 to TRBJ2-5; 12 positions agree with TRBD2. Germline trimming cut 6 bases from V and 2 bases from J; bases unmatched to any gene: 1. The CDR3 loop spans 14 amino acids. Germline CDR1 and CDR2: ENHRY and SYGVKD. The CDR3 spells CAISGLAGQETQYF. In DNA form, the CDR3 reads TGTGCCATCAGCGGACTAGCGGGACAAGAGACCCAGTACTTC.